This T cell receptor beta chain came from a study of identical twins. The V gene lost 6 bases and the J gene lost 1 base, with 9 bases spanning the gap. Germline values: CDR1 SNHLY, CDR2 FYNNEI. CDR3 length: 14 residues. TCRdb called the 5' RACE reads again in MiXCR, with one record for every CDR3 protein. The table records around 480,000 distinct CDR3 sequences, over 11% of them present only once. Points on this clonotype: The antigen remains undetermined.

Among all donors, each was a healthy Caucasian. Study-wide results and limits: Models came in too low on out-of-frame TCR alpha sharing in monozygotic twins.

The sample was also linked to a second study, of yellow fever vaccine responses in identical twins. From that study: The authors reported partly convergent, partly personalized vaccine responses in identical twins.

The chain has TRBV2 and TRBJ2-2; no reliable D call. The clonotype comes from a woman between 18 and 29 years old in good health. Material: CD4+ T cells sorted from blood. This CDR3 reads CASSTAGNTGELFF. The CDR3 nucleotides are TGTGCCAGCAGCACAGCCGGGAACACCGGGGAGCTGTTTTTT.